This T cell receptor (beta chain) comes out of a study of blood T cell repertoires in COVID-19. Profiling relied on immunoSEQ multiplex PCR, and the TCRdb table lists in-frame clones only, not all of them. The table includes hundreds of thousands of clones, 70% to 90% detected once. Recruits, aged about 18 to 95 years, lived in 20 to 30 US areas. Participant-reported clinical history was the basis for cohort assignment. The sample taken for sequencing was PBMCs or T cells enriched from blood (not recorded which). The clonotype was recovered from a woman between 40 and 50 years old who had recovered from COVID-19.

CDR3 bases: TGTGCCAGTAGTATAGTGGGACAGGGCGGCAATGCGCAGTACTTC. This sequence encodes CASSIVGQGGNAQYF. This chain uses TRBV19 with TRBJ2-7, with TRBD1 matching over 9 bases. Losses at the gene ends were 1 base for V and 9 bases for J; bases not matched to a gene: 10. CDR3 size: 15 residues. Germline CDR1 and CDR2: LNHDA and SQIVND (reference sequence). Full variable domain (remainder filled in from reference TRBV19 and TRBJ2-7): DGGITQSPKYLFRKEGQNVTLSCEQNLNHDAMYWYRQDPGQGLRLIYYSQIVNDFQKGDIAEGYSVSREKKESFPLTVTSAQKNPTAFYLCASSIVGQGGNAQYFGPGTRLTVT.